The rows below give T cell receptor beta chains drawn from one sample of a study of OX40 agonist ivuxolimab in advanced cancers. Some clones are missing from TCRdb's copy, which holds only in-frame ones; the method was immunoSEQ multiplex PCR. The sample holds over 90,000 clones; about nine tenths are singletons and the top ten take approximately 5.7%. Sample: CD4+ or CD8+ T cells sorted from blood, taken in a trial of the OX40 agonist ivuxolimab. The origin of the receptors is an adult with an advanced solid tumor such as melanoma, head and neck, liver or kidney cancer. Both conserved end residues are part of each CDR3. D genes are given only for firm matches. Size is stated for part of the rows, as once, few or many counts, or as a class when the clone is expanded.

j_gene	d_gene	v_gene	abundance	len	CDR3nt	CDR3aa
TRBJ1-3	TRBD1	TRBV5-6	-	14	TGTGCCAGCAGCGCGACAGGGAGCCGAAACACCATATATTTT	CASSATGSRNTIYF
TRBJ2-1	TRBD2	TRBV7-9	-	15	TGTGCCAGCAGCTTTAGCGGGAGGGTCGGTAATGAGCAGTTCTTC	CASSFSGRVGNEQFF
TRBJ1-3	-	TRBV7-3	once	18	TGTGCCAGCAGCCCTTACAGGTTGTTCCTACCAAGGGGAAACACCATATATTTT	CASSPYRLFLPRGNTIYF
TRBJ1-1	TRBD1	TRBV11-3	few	12	TGTGCCAGCACCTCTTCCGGACAGGGAGCTTTCTTT	CASTSSGQGAFF
TRBJ2-3	-	TRBV7-5	-	15	TGTGCCAGAAGCTTCCGAGCTGAGAGCACAGATACGCAGTATTTT	CARSFRAESTDTQYF
TRBJ2-7	-	TRBV18	-	11	TGTGCCAGCTCACCGGGAGAAGAGCAGTACTTC	CASSPGEEQYF
TRBJ1-1	-	TRBV7-2	-	14	TGTGCCAGCAGCTCCAGTTCCTTTGTCACTGAAGCTTTCTTT	CASSSSSFVTEAFF
TRBJ2-5	-	TRBV7-7	-	18	TGTGCTAGCAGCTTATCTTCAGGTGAAGGGAGGAGATGGGAGACCCAGTACTTC	CASSLSSGEGRRWETQYF
TRBJ2-2	-	TRBV12-1	-	16	TGTGCCAGCAGCTTGAGGGGGGCCACGAACACCGGGGAGCTGTTTTTT	CASSLRGATNTGELFF
TRBJ1-2	-	TRBV6-5	-	16	TGTGCCAGCAGTTACTCAGGACACACGAGGAAGTATGGCTACACCTTC	CASSYSGHTRKYGYTF
TRBJ1-5	TRBD1	TRBV5-5	-	14	TGTGCCAGCAGCTTATCAGGGGGCGGTCAGCCCCAGCATTTT	CASSLSGGGQPQHF
TRBJ1-1	-	TRBV18	-	15	TGTGCCAGCTCACCCCGAGCAGGGATGAACACTGAAGCTTTCTTT	CASSPRAGMNTEAFF
TRBJ1-3	-	TRBV5-1	-	14	TGCGCCAGCAGCGCGCCGGGCCGCGGGAACACCATATATTTT	CASSAPGRGNTIYF
TRBJ2-3	TRBD1	TRBV15	-	15	TGTGCCACCAGCAGCTTAGGACAGGGGGTAGATACGCAGTATTTT	CATSSLGQGVDTQYF
TRBJ1-2	-	TRBV29-1	-	13	TGCAGCGTTCGAAGGCAGACAGACTATGGCTACACCTTC	CSVRRQTDYGYTF
TRBJ1-6	-	TRBV19	-	15	TGTGCCAGTAGTAGTGACTCTTATTATAATTCACCCCTCCACTTT	CASSSDSYYNSPLHF
TRBJ1-1	TRBD1	TRBV27	-	13	TGTGCCAGCAGTTTATCTGGGGGACAGGAAGCTTTCTTT	CASSLSGGQEAFF
TRBJ1-1	-	TRBV20-1	-	11	TGCAGTGCTAGAGAGGTCAGGGTAGCTTTCTTT	CSAREVRVAFF
TRBJ2-7	-	TRBV5-1	-	12	TGCGCCAGCAGCACGACAGCCTACGAGCAGTACTTC	CASSTTAYEQYF
TRBJ2-1	TRBD2	TRBV6-1	-	14	TGTGCCAGCAGTCGTGCTAGCGGGGGGGGTGAGCAGTTCTTC	CASSRASGGGEQFF
TRBJ1-2	-	TRBV7-9	-	13	TGTGCCAGCAGCTTATCGGCAGGGAACGGCTACACCTTC	CASSLSAGNGYTF
TRBJ2-1	-	TRBV2	-	12	TGTGCCAGCAACAGGGCGGAGGATGAGCAGTTCTTC	CASNRAEDEQFF
TRBJ2-7	-	TRBV7-9	-	10	TGTGCCAGCAGCGGACAGAGGCAGTACTTC	CASSGQRQYF
TRBJ1-1	TRBD1	TRBV11-2	-	15	TGTGCCAGCAGCTTAAGGCACAGGGGGCTCACTGAAGCTTTCTTT	CASSLRHRGLTEAFF